This T cell receptor (beta chain) was sequenced for a study of T cells after yellow fever vaccination. TCRdb itself ran the 5' RACE reads through MiXCR, one entry per CDR3 protein. The table has 200,000 to 250,000 distinct CDR3 sequences, roughly 3.3% seen once. This clonotype was recorded at least ten times. Its specificity is unknown. V was shortened by 4 bases and J by 6 bases, with 11 bases between the two germline ends. Germline CDR1 reads SGHTA; CDR2 reads FQGNSA. There are 13 residues in the CDR3. Study findings and constraints: Clones that expanded after primary vaccination mostly reappeared after the booster (96% CD4, 70% to 90% CD8).

This clonotype was obtained from a man aged 18 to 30 who received the YFV17D yellow fever vaccine. The chain links TRBV7-2 to TRBJ2-3; D ambiguous. The material sequenced was CD4+ T cells sorted from PBMCs, taken 10 days after the yellow fever booster vaccination. The CDR3, as DNA: TGTGCCAGCAGCTCCCGGGTGGCGGATACGCAGTATTTT. Translating gives CASSSRVADTQYF.